One and the same sample provided the 7 T cell receptor beta chains below, sequenced in a study of monozygotic twins with inflammatory bowel disease. TCRdb re-called the 5' RACE reads and gives one entry per CDR3 protein, without DNA. The sample table sets out under 350,000 distinct CDR3 sequences. Sequenced material: blood. The receptors derive from a human donor with ulcerative colitis or Crohn's disease, or a healthy co-twin of an affected twin (not recorded which).

The chain links TRBV12-3 or TRBV12-4 to TRBJ2-1; TCRdb picks TRBD2, but there is no DNA to check that call. The CDR3 runs 13 residues. The CDR3 reads CASSLAGEGLQFF.

The chain joins TRBV6-1 to TRBJ2-3; TCRdb selects TRBD1, and the lack of DNA leaves this call unchecked. Germline CDR1 and CDR2: MNHNS and SASEGT. The CDR3 covers 16 residues. CDR3 sequence reads: CASSRWGRVGEDTQYF.

V usage is TRBV3-1 and J usage is TRBJ2-5; the D call of TRBD2 rests on TCRdb alone, since no DNA is present to check it. The length of the CDR3 is 15 residues. Germline assignment: CDR1 LGHDT and CDR2 YNNKEL (reference sequence). CDR3 region: CASSQDHEVAETQYF.

The J gene is TRBJ2-3, the V gene TRBV12-3 or TRBV12-4; the D call of TRBD1 rests on TCRdb alone, since no DNA is present to check it. CDR3 length: 14 amino acids. The CDR3 loop is CASSWDRVADTQYF.

V is TRBV6-2 or TRBV6-3 and J is TRBJ2-1; TCRdb selects TRBD1, and the lack of DNA leaves this call unchecked. CDR3 length equals 16 residues. Germline assignment: CDR1 MNHEY and CDR2 SVGEGT. The CDR3: CASSLGGTGSYNEQFF.

The V call is TRBV5-1, the J call TRBJ2-7; TCRdb selects TRBD2, and the lack of DNA leaves this call unchecked. Germline CDR1 is SGHRS and CDR2 is YFSETQ. The CDR3 length is 15 residues. The CDR3 loop reads CASSMTSGRVNEQYF.

The chain joins TRBV4-2 to TRBJ2-1; TCRdb selects TRBD2, and the lack of DNA leaves this call unchecked. The V gene's germline CDR1 is LGHNA and CDR2 YNFKEQ. The CDR3 totals 18 residues. CDR3 protein: CASSQNVAGGGKYNEQFF.